What follows are 17 T cell receptor beta chains derived from one specimen sequenced in a study of T cells in Graves' hyperthyroidism and ophthalmopathy. TCR beta CDR3 regions were amplified from RNA transcripts. The TCR CDR3 was amplified in a first-round RT-PCR using the HTBI primer set. A single record per CDR3 protein comes from TCRdb applying MiXCR to the multiplex PCR reads. The sample lists about 380,000 distinct CDR3 sequences; approximately 15% were seen once. The source material was blood. The receptors shown here come from a woman aged 55 to 70 with Graves' hyperthyroidism.

This clonotype was observed at least ten times. J is TRBJ2-4 and V is TRBV5-1; TRBD1 matches at 8 bases. CDR3 size: 14 residues. Trimming at V came to 1 base and at J to 8 bases, leaving 5 bases not matched to a gene. Per the germline V gene, CDR1 is SGHRS and CDR2 is YFSETQ. The CDR3 reads CASSLYGQGDIQYF. The CDR3 coding sequence is TGCGCCAGCAGCTTGTACGGACAGGGTGACATTCAGTACTTC.

This rearrangement joins TRBV19 to TRBJ1-5; D gene unclear. Germline V gives CDR1 LNHDA, CDR2 SQIVND (reference sequence). The CDR3 length is 12 residues. V lost 9 bases and J lost 10, with 16 bases in between. The CDR3 nucleotides read TGTGCCAGCCGCCATCCCTCGGGCCCCCAGCATTTT. Translating gives CASRHPSGPQHF.

This chain links TRBV6-1 with TRBJ2-1; possible D gene TRBD1, 6 bases. The CDR3 has 15 amino acids. V dropped 6 bases and J dropped 2 bases, with 14 bases sitting between them. The V gene's germline CDR1 is MNHNS and CDR2 SASEGT. The CDR3 DNA reads TGTGCCAGCAGACGCGAACAGGGAACCTACAATGAGCAGTTCTTC. Translated: CASRREQGTYNEQFF.

This clonotype was detected ten times or more. This chain links TRBV28 with TRBJ2-7; 12 positions agree with TRBD1. Trimming took 5 bases from V and 2 from J; bases not matched to a gene: 7. The CDR3 consists of 16 residues. Germline V gene sequence: CDR1 MDHEN, CDR2 SYDVKM. DNA of the CDR3: TGTGCCAGCAGTGGAATCCGGGACAGGGGGCCCTACGAGCAGTACTTC. Translated: CASSGIRDRGPYEQYF.

This chain connects TRBV9 to TRBJ2-3; 14 nucleotides agree with TRBD2. There are 17 residues in the CDR3. Trimming cost V 3 bases and J 5 bases; bases outside gene matches: 8. CDR1 and CDR2 from the germline V gene are SGDLS and YYNGEE. The CDR3 reads CASSAWTGTSGGDTQYF. The CDR3 nucleotides read TGTGCCAGCAGCGCCTGGACCGGGACTAGCGGGGGAGATACGCAGTATTTT.

This clonotype was observed many times. The chain is built from TRBV7-9 and TRBJ1-2, with D perhaps matching TRBD1 (5 bases). Germline V CDR1 and CDR2: SEHNR, FQNEAQ (reference sequence). V was cut by 6 bases and J by 4 bases, with 12 bases left in between. This CDR3 spans 13 amino acids. In DNA, the CDR3 is TGTGCCAGCAGGGGGGAGGGCCCCTATGGCTACACCTTC. Encoded protein: CASRGEGPYGYTF.

At least ten counts were recorded for this clonotype. V gene TRBV5-1 combines with J gene TRBJ2-1, with 7 bases that match TRBD1. The CDR3 sequence is 16 residues long. Germline V CDR1 and CDR2: SGHRS, YFSETQ. The V gene end was trimmed by 5 bases and the J gene end by 1 base; junction bases not matched to a gene: 9. DNA for the CDR3: TGCGCCAGCAGTAGACAGGGCGCCCATTCCTACAATGAGCAGTTCTTC. Protein product: CASSRQGAHSYNEQFF.

This clonotype was detected many times. The chain has TRBV3-1 and TRBJ1-2; possibly TRBD1 for D (5 bases). The CDR3 covers 17 residues. The V and J ends lost 1 base and 4 bases respectively, with 19 bases between them. Germline assignment: CDR1 LGHDT and CDR2 YNNKEL (reference sequence). CDR3 nucleotides: TGTGCCAGCAGCCAAGTGGTATCGGCAGGGCCACTCTATGGCTACACCTTC. This gives the protein CASSQVVSAGPLYGYTF.

In this sample, this clonotype turned up a few times. A much larger clone sits a single nucleotide away, making a read error possible. The V and J genes are TRBV29-1 and TRBJ2-7; the D gene is possibly TRBD2 (5 bases). The CDR3 runs to 13 residues. Trimming stripped 6 bases from V and 6 bases from J, with 18 bases between. CDR1 is SQVTM, CDR2 ANQGSEA, per germline. The CDR3: CSVALTRAGEQYF. The CDR3 DNA follows: TGCAGCGTGGCCCTAACTAGAGCAGGCGAGCAGTACTTC.

Many counts were recorded for this clonotype. V is TRBV5-1 and J is TRBJ2-5, with 8 bases matching TRBD1. The CDR3 contains 13 residues. Germline-derived CDR1 and CDR2 are SGHRS and YFSETQ. The J segment lost 8 bases and the V segment lost 3 bases, leaving 6 bases of the junction unmatched. DNA of the CDR3: TGCGCCAGCAGCTCCCGGGACAGGCCAACCCAGTACTTC. Translated: CASSSRDRPTQYF.

This clonotype was counted ten times or more. V and J are TRBV20-1 and TRBJ2-1; D is uncertain. The length of the CDR3 is 15 residues. Between the trimmed V and J ends, which lost 5 bases and 6 bases, there was a span of 20 bases. Germline CDR1 is DFQATT and CDR2 is SNEGSKA (reference sequence). The CDR3: CSAPHQDLGTNEQFF. The CDR3 DNA sequence: TGCAGTGCTCCTCACCAGGACCTTGGCACCAATGAGCAGTTCTTC.

This clonotype was found many times. The V call is TRBV11-2, the J call TRBJ1-2; D gene uncertain. Germline values: CDR1 SGHAT, CDR2 FQNNGV. This CDR3 comprises 14 residues. Trimming stripped 5 bases from V and 1 base from J, with 11 bases between. CDR3 sequence (DNA): TGTGCCAGCAGCCCAGGCCGGATTAACTATGGCTACACCTTC. Translated, it gives CASSPGRINYGYTF.

This sequence joins TRBV18 and TRBJ1-6, with D hard to call. V was shortened by 1 base and J by 7 bases, with 11 bases between the two germline ends. Germline V lookup: CDR1 KGHSH, CDR2 LQKENI. The CDR3 sequence is 15 residues long. The CDR3 bases are TGTGCCAGCTCACCACACGGCCACCTAAATTCACCCCTCCACTTT. Its protein is CASSPHGHLNSPLHF. The variable domain in full, with the rest retrieved from reference TRBV18 and TRBJ1-6, is NAGVMQNPRHLVRRRGQEARLRCSPMKGHSHVYWYRQLPEEGLKFMVYLQKENIIDESGMPKERFSAEFPKEGPSILRIQQVVRGDSAAYFCASSPHGHLNSPLHFGNGTRLTVT.

This clonotype has ten or more counts. The chain is built from TRBV20-1 and TRBJ1-2; maybe TRBD1 (6 bases). Germline CDR1 is DFQATT and CDR2 is SNEGSKA (reference sequence). Trimming left V 4 bases short and J 8 bases short, with 20 bases between. The CDR3 sequence is 14 residues long. Written as DNA, the CDR3 is TGCAGTGCTACAACAACAGGGATCGTTCGGGGCTACACCTTC. Its protein product is CSATTTGIVRGYTF.

In this sample, this clonotype turned up many times. The chain couples TRBV11-2 to TRBJ2-1; 8 nucleotides agree with TRBD2. The CDR3 runs 14 residues. Germline loops: CDR1 SGHAT, CDR2 FQNNGV. V lost 0 bases, J lost 15 bases, and 10 bases stayed unmatched. The CDR3 sequence: CASSLDPDSGSLFF. CDR3 in DNA: TGTGCCAGCAGCTTAGACCCCGACAGCGGGAGTTTGTTCTTC. Supplemented by reference TRBV11-2 and TRBJ2-1, the full variable domain reads EAGVAQSPRYKIIEKRQSVAFWCNPISGHATLYWYQQILGQGPKLLIQFQNNGVVDDSQLPKDRFSAERLKGVDSTLKIQPAKLEDSAVYLCASSLDPDSGSLFFGPGTRLTVL.

Note on this clonotype: A junction boundary mismatches the germline segment, possibly from a read error. J is TRBJ1-5 and V is TRBV6-2 or TRBV6-3; 7 bases fit TRBD1. The CDR3 is 15 amino acids. Germline V gene sequence: CDR1 MNHEY, CDR2 SVGEGT. The CDR3 nucleotides read TGTGCCAGCAGTCGGACAGGTGGACGGTGGGAGCCCCATCATTTT. Translating it yields CASSRTGGRWEPHHF.

Ten or more counts support this clonotype. This chain's CDR3 is CASSYMAGELFF. As DNA, the CDR3 is TGTGCCAGCAGTTATATGGCCGGGGAGCTGTTTTTT. V gene TRBV12-3 or TRBV12-4 combines with J gene TRBJ2-2, with D uncertain. The CDR3 has 12 amino acids. V was shortened by 4 bases and J by 6 bases, with 6 bases between the two germline ends.